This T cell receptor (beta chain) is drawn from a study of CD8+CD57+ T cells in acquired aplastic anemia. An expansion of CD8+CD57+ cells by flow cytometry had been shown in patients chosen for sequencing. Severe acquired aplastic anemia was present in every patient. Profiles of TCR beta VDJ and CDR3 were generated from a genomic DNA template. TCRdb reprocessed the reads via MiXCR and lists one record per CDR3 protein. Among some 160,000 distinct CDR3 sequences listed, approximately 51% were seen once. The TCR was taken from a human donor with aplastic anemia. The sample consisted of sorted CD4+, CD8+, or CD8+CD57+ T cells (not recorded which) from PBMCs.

DNA of the CDR3: TGCGCCAGCAGCACCTGGGGTACCGCCAACTATGGCTACACCTTC. Amino acid sequence: CASSTWGTANYGYTF. The chain joins TRBV5-1 to TRBJ1-2; D gene uncertain. CDR1 and CDR2 from the germline V gene are SGHRS and YFSETQ. The CDR3 runs 15 residues. V dropped 4 bases and J dropped 2 bases, with 15 bases sitting between them.